Described below is a single TCR beta chain sequence and its context. Patients from Seattle were sampled longitudinally, starting during active infection. The V and J ends lost 5 bases and 4 bases respectively, with 15 bases between them. The germline CDR1 and CDR2 sequences are MNHEY and SVGAGI. The CDR3 runs 15 residues. This sample was included in a study of blood T cell repertoires in COVID-19. Overall study context: Collection of acute and convalescent COVID-19 samples took place in the United States, Italy and Spain. The analysed material was cDNA or gDNA that came from T cells, B-cell-depleted T cells, or PBMCs.

Under the authors' procedure: Reference gene primer amplification yielded estimated nucleated cell counts. Clones were read by immunoSEQ multiplex PCR, and TCRdb kept only the in-frame ones, dropping some. D and trimming come from the DNA, and the V and J calls and clone size come from that table. Among around 92,000 clones, around 74% were seen once, and the ten largest hold under 5%. The specimen sequenced was peripheral blood. This chain connects TRBV6-5 to TRBJ1-5; perhaps TRBD1 as D (5 bases). This receptor was obtained from a man in his 70s with COVID-19, enrolled during active disease. DNA of the CDR3: TGTGCCAGCAGTATCGAGAGACAGCGAAATCAGCCCCAGCATTTT. Translated, it gives CASSIERQRNQPQHF.